Shown below are 24 T cell receptor beta chains from a single sample sequenced in a study of cytomegalovirus exposure and HLA in healthy donors. The PCR used 60 Vbeta and 13 Jbeta primers. The protocol was immunoSEQ multiplex PCR, while the TCRdb copy is restricted to in-frame clones and leaves out a portion. Its clone listing holds 100,000 to 150,000 clones. The sequencing input was PBMCs. These receptors all stem from a woman aged 40 to 55 in good health and CMV-seronegative.

The rearrangement uses TRBV6-6 and TRBJ1-3; the match to TRBD1 covers 9 bases. Trimming removed 5 bases from V and 4 bases from J; junction bases left unmatched: 6. Germline V gene lookup returns CDR1 MNHNY and CDR2 SVGAGI (reference sequence). The length of the CDR3 is 15 residues. CDR3 nucleotides: TGTGCCAGCAGTACGGGACAGGGAACAGGAAACACCATATATTTT. It encodes CASSTGQGTGNTIYF.

On this clone: Different DNA sequences within this sample yield the same CDR3. The chain carries TRBV5-4 and TRBJ1-1; TRBD1 agrees at 7 bases. This CDR3 is 14 amino acids long. Germline CDR1 SGHNT, CDR2 YYREEE (reference sequence). Trimming took 7 bases from V and 5 from J; bases not matched to a gene: 11. CDR3: CASCWDSLSTEAFF. CDR3 coding DNA: TGTGCCAGCTGCTGGGACAGCCTGAGTACTGAAGCTTTCTTT.

The chain employs TRBV6-5 and TRBJ1-6, with a possible D match to TRBD1 (5 bases). The V end lost 6 bases, the J end lost 9 bases, and 15 bases lay between the germline ends. The length of the CDR3 is 14 residues. The germline V gene has CDR1 MNHEY and CDR2 SVGAGI. CDR3 amino acids: CASRRDVSLSPLHF. The CDR3, as DNA: TGTGCCAGCAGGCGGGACGTATCTCTTTCACCCCTCCACTTT.

This rearrangement joins TRBV28 to TRBJ1-2; 11 nucleotides line up with TRBD1. CDR1 MDHEN and CDR2 SYDVKM come from the germline V gene. V shed 2 bases and J 5 bases; nucleotides not matched to a gene: 7. CDR3 length: 16 residues. CDR3 in DNA: TGTGCCAGCAGTTTAGGGGGACAGGGGGATAGATATGGCTACACCTTC. It yields the protein CASSLGGQGDRYGYTF.

The genes are TRBV9 and TRBJ1-2, with D possibly matching TRBD1 (5 bases). V was pared by 3 bases and J by 2 bases, with 11 bases between. CDR1 is SGDLS, CDR2 YYNGEE, per germline. The CDR3 is 14 amino acids. The CDR3 DNA reads TGTGCCAGCAGCGCCCCCCGGGGGAACTATGGCTACACCTTC. This sequence encodes CASSAPRGNYGYTF. Drawing the rest from reference TRBV9 and TRBJ1-2, the complete variable domain is DSGVTQTPKHLITATGQRVTLRCSPRSGDLSVYWYQQSLDQGLQFLIQYYNGEERAKGNILERFSAQQFPDLHSELNLSSLELGDSALYFCASSAPRGNYGYTFGSGTRLTVV.

This chain joins TRBV6-6 and TRBJ2-7; D unclear. The CDR3 has 14 residues. The germline V gene has CDR1 MNHNY and CDR2 SVGAGI (reference sequence). V dropped 0 bases and J dropped 2 bases, with 8 bases sitting between them. The CDR3 sequence: CASSYSNGPYEQYV. CDR3 in DNA: TGTGCCAGCAGTTACTCGAATGGGCCCTACGAGCAGTACGTC.

The chain combines TRBV4-3 with TRBJ2-7, with TRBD1 matching 7 bases. This CDR3 comprises 14 residues. V dropped 3 bases and J dropped 3; count of bases not matched to a gene: 5. Germline V gene data show CDR1 as LGHNA and CDR2 as YSLEER. This CDR3 is CASSHLGTVYEQYF. The CDR3 DNA follows: TGCGCCAGCAGCCATCTAGGGACAGTCTACGAGCAGTACTTC.

The CDR3 DNA reads TGTGCCAGCAGCTTAGTGCCCCGACAGGGGGGAGACGAGCAGTACTTC. Its translation is CASSLVPRQGGDEQYF. This rearrangement joins TRBV7-9 to TRBJ2-7, with TRBD1 identical over 9 bases. V shed 1 base and J 5 bases; nucleotides not matched to a gene: 9. Germline V gene data show CDR1 as SEHNR and CDR2 as FQNEAQ (reference sequence). The CDR3 loop spans 16 amino acids.

The V and J genes are TRBV29-1 and TRBJ1-2; D gene ambiguous. This CDR3 comprises 16 residues. Germline CDR1 is SQVTM and CDR2 is ANQGSEA. V dropped 6 bases and J dropped 1 base, with 21 bases sitting between them. Here the CDR3 DNA reads TGCAGCGTAGGCAACTACTCCGATCTAATTAACTATGGCTACACCTTC. Protein sequence: CSVGNYSDLINYGYTF.

The V call is TRBV14, the J call TRBJ1-1; 7 bases are a match to TRBD1. This CDR3 spans 14 amino acids. With 3 bases clipped from V and 4 bases from J, the junction kept 5 bases outside the gene matches. The V gene's germline CDR1 is SGHDN and CDR2 FVKESK. CDR3 loop: CASSQEQGSTEAFF. The CDR3 region has the DNA TGTGCCAGCAGCCAGGAACAGGGGTCCACTGAAGCTTTCTTT.

V and J are TRBV19 and TRBJ1-4, with no clear D. Germline values: CDR1 LNHDA, CDR2 SQIVND (reference sequence). This CDR3 region has 14 residues. V lost 2 bases, J lost 10 bases, and 14 bases lay in between. CDR3 in DNA: TGTGCCAGTAGTATATGGCAGGATAACGGAAAACTGTTTTTT. This encodes CASSIWQDNGKLFF.

This chain connects TRBV19 to TRBJ1-5, with TRBD1 as a possible D gene (5 bases). The ends were cut back, 5 bases at V and 5 bases at J, with 10 bases in the middle. The CDR3 length is 13 residues. CDR1 and CDR2 (germline): LNHDA, SQIVND (reference sequence). The CDR3 bases are TGTGCCAGTAGTCCCGACAGTGATCAGCCCCAGCATTTT. Translating it yields CASSPDSDQPQHF.

CDR3 sequence reads: CASRGREAEKLFF. The DNA of the CDR3 is TGTGCCAGCCGGGGCAGGGAGGCCGAAAAACTGTTTTTT. V usage is TRBV6-5 and J usage is TRBJ1-4, with a weak D call TRBD1 (5 bases). This CDR3 has 13 amino acids. V was pared by 8 bases and J by 8 bases, with 15 bases between. Per the germline V gene, CDR1 is MNHEY and CDR2 is SVGAGI.

V and J are TRBV14 and TRBJ2-7; 11 bases fit TRBD1. Germline CDR1 reads SGHDN; CDR2 reads FVKESK. The CDR3 spans 15 residues. Trimming at V came to 1 base and at J to 7 bases, leaving 6 bases not matched to a gene. CDR3 in amino acids: CASSQVAGQGGEQYF. CDR3 nucleotides: TGTGCCAGCAGCCAAGTGGCGGGACAGGGGGGGGAGCAGTACTTC. The variable domain in full, completed from reference TRBV14 and TRBJ2-7, reads EAGVTQFPSHSVIEKGQTVTLRCDPISGHDNLYWYRRVMGKEIKFLLHFVKESKQDESGMPNNRFLAERTGGTYSTLKVQPAELEDSGVYFCASSQVAGQGGEQYFGPGTRLTVT.

This chain connects TRBV5-1 to TRBJ2-1; tentative D call: TRBD2 (5 bases). CDR1 is SGHRS, CDR2 YFSETQ, per germline. The ends were cut back, 6 bases at V and 7 bases at J, with 17 bases in the middle. This CDR3 has 14 amino acids. The CDR3 DNA sequence: TGCGCCAGCACCCTCCGAGGAGGCGGGAATGAGCAGTTCTTC. Translated, it gives CASTLRGGGNEQFF.

The chain is built from TRBV7-8 and TRBJ1-1; 9 nucleotides line up with TRBD1. The CDR3 contains 14 residues. Germline CDR1 is SGHVS and CDR2 is FQNEAQ. V shed 3 bases, J shed 2 bases, and the junction held 1 base outside the gene matches. CDR3 DNA sequence: TGTGCCAGCAGCTTGGACAGGGGAAACACTGAAGCTTTCTTT. Amino acids: CASSLDRGNTEAFF.

The chain links TRBV14 to TRBJ2-5; 10 nucleotides line up with TRBD1. Germline assignment: CDR1 SGHDN and CDR2 FVKESK. V shed 1 base and J 2 bases; nucleotides not matched to a gene: 1. This CDR3 region has 15 residues. The DNA of the CDR3 is TGTGCCAGCAGCCAAGCGGGACAGGGGCAAGAGACCCAGTACTTC. Translating gives CASSQAGQGQETQYF.

This rearrangement joins TRBV4-2 to TRBJ2-1, with 8 nucleotides matching TRBD2. Trimming at V came to 0 bases and at J to 6 bases, leaving 10 bases not matched to a gene. This CDR3 is 17 amino acids long. Germline V CDR1 and CDR2: LGHNA, YNFKEQ. Written as DNA, the CDR3 is TGTGCCAGCAGCCAAGATACCGGGCGGCTAGCGGGCAATGAGCAGTTCTTC. This encodes CASSQDTGRLAGNEQFF.

The chain uses TRBV11-1 and TRBJ2-7; TRBD1 aligns across 8 bases. Germline trimming cut 5 bases from V and 7 bases from J; bases unmatched to any gene: 7. This CDR3 has 13 amino acids. From germline, CDR1 is SGHAT and CDR2 FQDESV (reference sequence). In DNA form, the CDR3 reads TGTGCCAGCAGCCAGGACAGGGTTGGGGAGCAGTACGTC. This codes for CASSQDRVGEQYV.

CDR3 DNA: TGCGCCAGCAGCCAAGATGGGCCGCAGGGAGCTTTCTTT. Translating gives CASSQDGPQGAFF. This chain links TRBV4-3 with TRBJ1-1, with D perhaps TRBD1 (5 bases). The germline V gene encodes CDR1 LGHNA and CDR2 YSLEER. V lost 0 bases and J 10 bases, leaving 12 bases between the germline ends. The CDR3 length is 13 residues.

The CDR3 DNA reads TGTGCCAGCAGTTCGAAGCAACCCGGGACAGGGTACTTGTGGGGAAACACCATATATTTT. The encoded protein is CASSSKQPGTGYLWGNTIYF. V gene TRBV27 combines with J gene TRBJ1-3; TRBD1 agrees at 9 bases. CDR1 MNHEY and CDR2 SMNVEV come from the germline V gene (reference sequence). Trimming took 4 bases from V and 4 from J; bases not matched to a gene: 20. CDR3 size: 20 residues.

This sequence joins TRBV7-2 and TRBJ2-1; 7 bases are shared with TRBD2. This CDR3 has 15 residues. Germline lookup yields CDR1 SGHTA and CDR2 FQGNSA. With 4 bases clipped from V and 10 bases from J, the junction kept 13 bases outside the gene matches. The CDR3 region is CASSSALGLVYEQFF. CDR3 in DNA: TGTGCCAGCAGCTCAGCCCTTGGACTAGTTTACGAGCAGTTCTTC. Full variable domain (remainder filled in from reference TRBV7-2 and TRBJ2-1): GAGVSQSPSNKVTEKGKDVELRCDPISGHTALYWYRQSLGQGLEFLIYFQGNSAPDKSGLPSDRFSAERTGGSVSTLTIQRTQQEDSAVYLCASSSALGLVYEQFFGPGTRLTVL.

The V gene is TRBV28, the J gene TRBJ2-3, with 11 bases matching TRBD1. The CDR3 runs 15 residues. V was pared by 5 bases and J by 0 bases, with 1 base of the junction left unmatched. Per germline, CDR1 MDHEN and CDR2 SYDVKM. CDR3 in amino acids: CASSGQGASTDTQYF. In DNA, the CDR3 is TGTGCCAGCAGTGGACAGGGGGCTAGCACAGATACGCAGTATTTT.

J is TRBJ2-7 and V is TRBV5-1; TRBD1 matches 10 bases. Germline-derived CDR1 and CDR2 are SGHRS and YFSETQ. Trimming removed 8 bases from V and 4 bases from J; junction bases left unmatched: 9. This CDR3 has 14 residues. CDR3 residues: CASQQPGQGYEQYF. CDR3 in DNA: TGCGCCAGTCAACAACCGGGACAGGGGTACGAGCAGTACTTC.